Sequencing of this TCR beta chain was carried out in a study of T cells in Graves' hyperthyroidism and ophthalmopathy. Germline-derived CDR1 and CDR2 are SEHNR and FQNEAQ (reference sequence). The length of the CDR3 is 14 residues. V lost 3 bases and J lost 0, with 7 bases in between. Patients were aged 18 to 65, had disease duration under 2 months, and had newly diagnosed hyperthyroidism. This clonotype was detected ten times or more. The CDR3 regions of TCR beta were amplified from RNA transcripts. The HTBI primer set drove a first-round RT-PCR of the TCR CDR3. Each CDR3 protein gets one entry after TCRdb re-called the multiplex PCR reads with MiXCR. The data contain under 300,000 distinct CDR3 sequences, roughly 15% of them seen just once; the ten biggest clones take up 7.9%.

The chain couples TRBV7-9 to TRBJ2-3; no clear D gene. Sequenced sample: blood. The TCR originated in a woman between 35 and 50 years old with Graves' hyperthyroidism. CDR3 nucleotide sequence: TGTGCCAGCAGCTTGGACGGTAGCACAGATACGCAGTATTTT. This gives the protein CASSLDGSTDTQYF. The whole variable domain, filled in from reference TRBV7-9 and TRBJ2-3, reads DTGVSQNPRHKITKRGQNVTFRCDPISEHNRLYWYRQTLGQGPEFLTYFQNEAQLEKSRLLSDRFSAERPKGSFSTLEIQRTEQGDSAMYLCASSLDGSTDTQYFGPGTRLTVL.